One and the same sample provided the 6 T cell receptor beta chains below, sequenced in a study of shared clonotypes between healthy human individuals. The method was immunoSEQ multiplex PCR; TCRdb's version includes in-frame clones alone and lacks a portion of them. The sample has hundreds of thousands of clones; 70% to 80% are singletons. The sequencing input was PBMCs. The receptors shown here come from a middle-aged woman in good health. Some clones in this sample may be carry-over from other donors' samples.

V gene TRBV6-1 combines with J gene TRBJ2-1; possible D gene TRBD1, 6 bases. Germline V gene sequence: CDR1 MNHNS, CDR2 SASEGT. The CDR3 loop spans 14 amino acids. Trimming took off 8 bases at V and 8 bases at J, with 19 bases between the two ends. The CDR3 sequence: CASLGGVSSDEQFF. The CDR3 DNA reads TGTGCCAGCCTAGGGGGAGTGAGTTCGGATGAGCAGTTCTTC.

This rearrangement joins TRBV9 to TRBJ2-3; TRBD2 aligns across 14 bases. V lost 2 bases to trimming and J lost 6 bases; unmatched junction nucleotides: 11. The length of the CDR3 is 18 residues. The V gene's germline CDR1 is SGDLS and CDR2 YYNGEE. The CDR3 is CASSVQGTSGSILDTQYF. The DNA for the CDR3 is TGTGCCAGCAGCGTTCAGGGGACTAGCGGGAGTATCTTGGATACGCAGTATTTT.

This clone appeared a single time. The rearrangement joins TRBV14 to TRBJ2-5, with D possibly matching TRBD1 (5 bases). Germline V gene data show CDR1 as SGHDN and CDR2 as FVKESK. V dropped 3 bases and J dropped 1 base, with 9 bases sitting between them. The CDR3 sequence is 14 residues long. DNA of the CDR3: TGTGCCAGCAGCCAGGACACAGCCCAAGAGACCCAGTACTTC. This encodes CASSQDTAQETQYF.

The chain carries TRBV21-1 and TRBJ2-7; the DNA was not used to check the table's D call, TRBD2. TRBV21-1 is deemed a pseudogene. The CDR3 spans 14 residues. CDR3 in DNA: TGTGCCAGCATCCCGACTAGCGACTCCTACGAGCAGTACTTC. Its translation is CASIPTSDSYEQYF.

The V gene is TRBV19, the J gene TRBJ2-1; 9 nucleotides match TRBD2. The ends lost 7 bases at V and 9 bases at J; junction bases unmatched: 13. From germline, CDR1 is LNHDA and CDR2 SQIVND (reference sequence). This CDR3 has 15 residues. This chain's CDR3 is CASTGTGTSIREQFF. CDR3 DNA: TGTGCCAGTACCGGGACCGGGACTAGCATCCGTGAGCAGTTCTTC.

This rearrangement joins TRBV11-3 to TRBJ2-1, with TRBD2 matching over 10 bases. The CDR3 runs to 16 residues. J lost 7 bases, V lost 0 bases, and 6 bases had no gene match. The germline gives CDR1 SGHNT, CDR2 YENEEA. Written as DNA, the CDR3 is TGTGCCAGCAGCTTAGATTCGGCTAGCGGGGGAAATGAGCAGTTCTTC. It translates to CASSLDSASGGNEQFF.